A selection of T cell receptor beta chains follows, all from one sample in a study of beta chain features in type 1 diabetes. TCRdb's copy holds only in-frame clones and misses some; the assay was immunoSEQ multiplex PCR. In the table there are more than 350,000 clones, roughly 10% of which are singletons. Sequencing input: naive CD4+ T cells from blood. The receptors derive from a woman aged 18-35 years in good health. Each CDR3 is given with its conserved first and last residue.

J: TRBJ2-5; V: TRBV30; CDR3: CAWRRAGRVTETQYF
J: TRBJ1-6; V: TRBV6-8; CDR3: CASSKSGSPLHF
J: TRBJ1-6; V: TRBV2; CDR3: CASSWDSNSPLHF
J: TRBJ2-5; V: TRBV6-5; CDR3: CASSSGTSGTQYF
J: TRBJ2-3; V: TRBV25-1; CDR3: CASSAAATDTQYF
J: TRBJ2-7; V: TRBV5-4; CDR3: CASSGGRAYEQYF
J: TRBJ2-1; V: TRBV29-1; CDR3: CSAIPGQGGNEQFF
J: TRBJ2-4; V: TRBV18; CDR3: CASSRGIEGIQYF
J: TRBJ2-5; V: TRBV5-1; CDR3: CASSFDRGRTYQETQYF
J: TRBJ2-6; V: TRBV5-6; CDR3: CASSLPRDSGANVLTF
J: TRBJ2-3; V: TRBV29-1; CDR3: CSVELFIRDTQYF
J: TRBJ2-3; V: TRBV7-3; CDR3: CASSSRTGRTDTQYF
J: TRBJ2-3; V: TRBV4-3; CDR3: CASSRQELDTQYF
J: TRBJ1-1; V: TRBV4-1; CDR3: CASSQVAAVTVTEAFF
J: TRBJ2-3; V: TRBV5-1; CDR3: CASSLRDTQYF
J: TRBJ2-5; V: TRBV30; CDR3: CAWRGETQYF
J: TRBJ1-5; V: TRBV29-1; CDR3: CSVVDASVLHF
J: TRBJ1-2; V: TRBV15; CDR3: CATSNEPGHLGGYTF
J: TRBJ1-1; V: TRBV30; CDR3: CAWSRLGNTEAFF
J: TRBJ1-4; V: TRBV29-1; CDR3: CSGATGANEKLFF
J: TRBJ2-5; V: TRBV11-2; CDR3: CASSFSLTNGETQYF
J: TRBJ2-1; V: TRBV5-1; CDR3: CASSLVQGPYNEQFF
J: TRBJ1-5; V: TRBV19; CDR3: CASSYRGGQPQHF
J: TRBJ1-1; V: TRBV2; CDR3: CASRTGMNTEAFF
J: TRBJ1-1; V: TRBV5-1; CDR3: CASSFGQENTEAFF
J: TRBJ1-2; V: TRBV4-3; CDR3: CASSQDTGSYTF
J: TRBJ2-2; V: TRBV7-9; CDR3: CASNNLGRGELFF
J: TRBJ1-2; V: TRBV28; CDR3: CASSFAGGDFGYTF
J: TRBJ2-7; V: TRBV6-5; CDR3: CASSSSGRREQYF
J: TRBJ2-3; V: TRBV6-5; CDR3: CASSYSRPTDTQYF
J: TRBJ2-2; V: TRBV7-9; CDR3: CASSQKYTRDRGYAGELFF
J: TRBJ2-3; V: TRBV30; CDR3: CAWSSWTGPTDTQYF
J: TRBJ2-3; V: TRBV18; CDR3: CASSPQGMSSTDTQYF
J: TRBJ2-5; V: TRBV7-7; CDR3: CASSSWGIAGAETQYF
J: TRBJ1-1; V: TRBV7-9; CDR3: CASSLAANTEAFF
J: TRBJ2-6; V: TRBV2; CDR3: CASIRDVSSGANVLTF
J: TRBJ2-2; V: TRBV29-1; CDR3: CSVSRTGNTGELFF
J: TRBJ2-7; V: TRBV11-2; CDR3: CASSLSIDTNYEQYF
J: TRBJ2-3; V: TRBV19; CDR3: CASSTPRRGRLGDTQYF
J: TRBJ2-3; V: TRBV18; CDR3: CASSPRTETDTQYF
J: TRBJ2-1; V: TRBV5-1; CDR3: CASSWGLAGESEQFF
J: TRBJ2-5; V: TRBV5-1; CDR3: CASSFHQETQYF
J: TRBJ2-6; V: TRBV30; CDR3: CAWSRSSGANVLTF
J: TRBJ2-7; V: TRBV5-4; CDR3: CASSSVSSYHHEQYF
J: TRBJ2-5; V: TRBV7-2; CDR3: CASSLMRGQETQYF
J: TRBJ2-4; V: TRBV9; CDR3: CASSVGDRLAKNIQYF
J: TRBJ2-3; V: TRBV6-6; CDR3: CASTLTGGTDTQYF
J: TRBJ1-2; V: TRBV9; CDR3: CASSVSGQGSYGYTF
J: TRBJ2-3; V: TRBV5-4; CDR3: CASSLHGGSTDTQYF
J: TRBJ2-6; V: TRBV15; CDR3: CATSSPKAGRSGANVLTF
J: TRBJ2-2; V: TRBV7-9; CDR3: CASSLVLHRDSYTGELFF
J: TRBJ2-1; V: TRBV23-1; CDR3: CASSHPSSYNEQFF
J: TRBJ2-3; V: TRBV4-3; CDR3: CASSRGAVSTDTQYF
J: TRBJ2-3; V: TRBV4-1; CDR3: CASSRGGPTDTQYF
J: TRBJ2-1; V: TRBV4-1; CDR3: CASSQAGTGSYNEQFF
J: TRBJ2-5; V: TRBV5-1; CDR3: CASSSPGAQETQYF
J: TRBJ2-5; V: TRBV7-2; CDR3: CASSLKEAQYF
J: TRBJ1-6; V: TRBV5-1; CDR3: CASSSQKTNNSPLHF
J: TRBJ2-5; V: TRBV7-2; CDR3: CASSLYRGETQYF
J: TRBJ2-3; V: TRBV18; CDR3: CASSPGTSTDTQYF